These T cell receptor beta chains were read from a single sample in a study of T-cell reconstitution after alpha-beta-depleted transplantation in children. TCRdb independently ran MiXCR on the PCR reads; one entry per CDR3 protein. This sample yields approximately 230,000 distinct CDR3 sequences, of which roughly 23% are seen a single time; 2.6% belongs to the top ten. Sequencing used PBMCs, obtained before TCRalphabeta/CD19-depleted stem cell transplant. Receptors originate from a girl aged 2 to 10 with Fanconi anemia, due to receive a stem cell transplant. CDR3s include the opening cysteine and the closing phenylalanine or tryptophan. D genes are given only for firm matches. Rows may omit the clone size; those that give it use once, few, many or a size class.

DNA: TGTGCCATTAAATCTGGGGCCAACGTCCTGACTTTC
CDR3: CAIKSGANVLTF
J: TRBJ2-6
size: -
V: TRBV19
D: -

DNA: TGTGCCAGCAGTTTAAGGGGACAGGGAAACGAGCAGTACTTC
CDR3: CASSLRGQGNEQYF
J: TRBJ2-7
size: many
V: TRBV12-3/TRBV12-4
D: TRBD1

DNA: TGTGCCAGCAGCTTGGGGGAAGGGGCGATCTACGAGCAGTACTTC
CDR3: CASSLGEGAIYEQYF
J: TRBJ2-7
size: -
V: TRBV5-5
D: -

DNA: TGTGCCAGCAGCTTAGTAACTAGCGGGGGGGCCCAATCCTACGAGCAGTACTTC
CDR3: CASSLVTSGGAQSYEQYF
J: TRBJ2-7
size: few
V: TRBV11-2
D: TRBD2

DNA: TGTGCCAGCTCCCGGAATGAGGGACGGAATGAGCAGTTCTTC
CDR3: CASSRNEGRNEQFF
J: TRBJ2-1
size: few
V: TRBV18
D: -

DNA: TGTGCCATCAGTGACTTGGTCGGGACAGGATCCACAGATACGCAGTATTTT
CDR3: CAISDLVGTGSTDTQYF
J: TRBJ2-3
size: -
V: TRBV10-3
D: TRBD1

DNA: TGCAGTGCTAGGGACACCGGGCCTCAAGAGACCCAGTACTTC
CDR3: CSARDTGPQETQYF
J: TRBJ2-5
size: -
V: TRBV20-1
D: -

DNA: TGTGCCAGCAGTTTATTTGGAGTTTCATACAATGAGCAGTTCTTC
CDR3: CASSLFGVSYNEQFF
J: TRBJ2-1
size: -
V: TRBV28
D: -

DNA: TGTGCCAGCAGCTTGACAGGGGGGAATGAGCAGTTCTTC
CDR3: CASSLTGGNEQFF
J: TRBJ2-1
size: many
V: TRBV5-5
D: TRBD1

DNA: TGTGCCAGCAGTTTAAGAGTGAGAGCTCCCAGTTACGAGCAGTACTTC
CDR3: CASSLRVRAPSYEQYF
J: TRBJ2-7
size: many
V: TRBV28
D: -

DNA: TGTGCCAGCAGCCAAGCAGGACATCCCTACGAGCAGTACTTC
CDR3: CASSQAGHPYEQYF
J: TRBJ2-7
size: -
V: TRBV4-2
D: -

DNA: TGTGCCAGCAGCCCATTGCGGCTAGCGGGTTTGATGAGGGAGCAGTACTTC
CDR3: CASSPLRLAGLMREQYF
J: TRBJ2-7
size: few
V: TRBV7-2
D: TRBD2

DNA: TGTGCCAGCAACTATCCTAGCGGGAGGTTCTGGGAGCAGTTCTTC
CDR3: CASNYPSGRFWEQFF
J: TRBJ2-1
size: many
V: TRBV12-3/TRBV12-4
D: TRBD2

DNA: TGTGCCAGCAGTTTTTGGGGGAACACCGGGGAGCTGTTTTTT
CDR3: CASSFWGNTGELFF
J: TRBJ2-2
size: many
V: TRBV27
D: -

DNA: TGTGCCAGCAGCTTTACAGGGGATACGCAGTATTTT
CDR3: CASSFTGDTQYF
J: TRBJ2-3
size: -
V: TRBV5-6
D: -

DNA: TGTGCCAGCAGTTACTTCGCGGGAGGGAGCTCCTACGAGCAGTACTTC
CDR3: CASSYFAGGSSYEQYF
J: TRBJ2-7
size: many
V: TRBV6-5
D: TRBD2

DNA: TGCAGTGCTAGACGACAGCCTAATGAAAAACTGTTTTTT
CDR3: CSARRQPNEKLFF
J: TRBJ1-4
size: -
V: TRBV20-1
D: -

DNA: TGTGCCAGCAGTGCAAACAGGGCTGGAAACACCATATATTTT
CDR3: CASSANRAGNTIYF
J: TRBJ1-3
size: many
V: TRBV12-3/TRBV12-4
D: -

DNA: TGTGCCAGCAGCTATAGCGGGAGGGAAGATGAGCAGTTCTTC
CDR3: CASSYSGREDEQFF
J: TRBJ2-1
size: many
V: TRBV12-3/TRBV12-4
D: TRBD2

DNA: TGTGCCAGCAGCCCGGGGGGGGCCCCAGATACGCAGTATTTT
CDR3: CASSPGGAPDTQYF
J: TRBJ2-3
size: -
V: TRBV7-2
D: TRBD2

DNA: TGCAGTGCTAGCGGGACAGCCTACGAGCAGTACTTC
CDR3: CSASGTAYEQYF
J: TRBJ2-7
size: few
V: TRBV20-1
D: TRBD1

DNA: TGTGCCAGCCAGACAGGGAACGAGCAGTACTTC
CDR3: CASQTGNEQYF
J: TRBJ2-7
size: -
V: TRBV28
D: TRBD1

DNA: TGTGCCAGCACCTCTAGAGGACCGGCCTACTACGAGCAGTACTTC
CDR3: CASTSRGPAYYEQYF
J: TRBJ2-7
size: many
V: TRBV28
D: -

DNA: TGCAGCGTTGGGCCCTCGGGCGGGGAGCTGTTTTTT
CDR3: CSVGPSGGELFF
J: TRBJ2-2
size: once
V: TRBV29-1
D: -

DNA: TGCGCCAGCAGTGCCGGGAGTAGCGAGCAGTACTTC
CDR3: CASSAGSSEQYF
J: TRBJ2-7
size: -
V: TRBV10-2
D: -

DNA: TGCGCCAGCAGCCAAGTACAGTCAATCGCGAACACCGGGGAGCTGTTTTTT
CDR3: CASSQVQSIANTGELFF
J: TRBJ2-2
size: many
V: TRBV4-1
D: -

DNA: TGTGCCAGCAGTGACTCGCACAGGGGGTCCTACAATGAGCAGTTCTTC
CDR3: CASSDSHRGSYNEQFF
J: TRBJ2-1
size: -
V: TRBV6-4
D: TRBD1

DNA: TGTGCCAGCAGCTTAGGTCGTGGGTTCGGGTCCGGCGAGCAGTACTTC
CDR3: CASSLGRGFGSGEQYF
J: TRBJ2-7
size: -
V: TRBV7-8
D: -

DNA: TGTGCCAGCAGCTTCTCCTGGACTGGAAACAATGAGCAGTTCTTC
CDR3: CASSFSWTGNNEQFF
J: TRBJ2-1
size: many
V: TRBV11-2
D: -

DNA: TGTGCCAGTAGTATTACAGGGAGCTCCTACGAGCAGTACTTC
CDR3: CASSITGSSYEQYF
J: TRBJ2-7
size: few
V: TRBV19
D: -

DNA: TGTGCCAGCAGTCTCACCGGGACTATCAATGAGCAGTTCTTC
CDR3: CASSLTGTINEQFF
J: TRBJ2-1
size: many
V: TRBV12-3/TRBV12-4
D: TRBD2

DNA: TGCAGCGCCTCAAGCCCAGGGGGTTCCTACGAGCAGTACTTC
CDR3: CSASSPGGSYEQYF
J: TRBJ2-7
size: many
V: TRBV29-1
D: TRBD1